This T cell receptor beta chain was recorded in a study of blood T cell repertoires in COVID-19. Measured with immunoSEQ multiplex PCR; TCRdb has only the in-frame clones, and not every one. This table has 200,000 to 250,000 clones, 81% appearing once. Trimming took 6 bases from V and 1 from J, leaving 15 bases between them. CDR3 length equals 15 residues. Germline CDR1 and CDR2: SNHLY and FYNNEI. Sequenced sample: PBMCs or T cells enriched from blood (not recorded which). This receptor was obtained from a man aged 40-49 years who had recovered from COVID-19. The V gene is TRBV2, the J gene TRBJ2-5; D is perhaps TRBD2 (6 bases). The CDR3 sequence: CASRPVLGGQETQYF. In DNA form, the CDR3 reads TGTGCCAGCAGGCCTGTTTTGGGGGGCCAAGAGACCCAGTACTTC.